These 30 T cell receptor beta chains originate from one sample sequenced in a study of blood T cell repertoires in COVID-19. Assay used: immunoSEQ multiplex PCR; TCRdb lists only in-frame clones, some missing. In the table there are 150,000 to 200,000 clones, 79% of which are singletons. Sequences were obtained from peripheral blood. The origin of the receptors is a man in his sixties with active or convalescent COVID-19.

This clone appeared a few times. This chain links TRBV3-1 (or the pseudogene TRBV3-2) with TRBJ2-3; 8 bases align to TRBD2. The germline gives CDR1 LGHDT, CDR2 YNNKEL (reference sequence). The CDR3 is made up of 16 amino acids. V lost 2 bases and J lost 5; bases outside the gene matches: 9. The CDR3 DNA is TGTGCCAGCAGCCAACCACTAGCGGCCCCCGGAGATACGCAGTATTTT. It translates to CASSQPLAAPGDTQYF.

This chain uses TRBV20-1 with TRBJ2-7, with D perhaps matching TRBD1 (6 bases). CDR3 length: 11 amino acids. The V end was cut by 6 bases, the J end by 4 bases, with 10 bases between. The germline V gene has CDR1 DFQATT and CDR2 SNEGSKA (reference sequence). CDR3 sequence reads: CSAKDSYEQYF. The CDR3 DNA sequence: TGCAGTGCAAAGGACAGTTACGAGCAGTACTTC.

V usage is TRBV14 and J usage is TRBJ2-7; the match to TRBD2 covers 8 bases. The V gene's germline CDR1 is SGHDN and CDR2 FVKESK. The CDR3 runs 16 residues. Losses at the gene ends were 2 bases for V and 6 bases for J; bases not matched to a gene: 12. CDR3 amino acids: CASSQPWGAGEVEQYF. Written as DNA, the CDR3 is TGTGCCAGCAGCCAACCCTGGGGAGCGGGAGAAGTCGAGCAGTACTTC.

The chain is built from TRBV18 and TRBJ2-7; 8 positions agree with TRBD2. The CDR3 runs to 15 residues. The V gene's germline CDR1 is KGHSH and CDR2 LQKENI. V was pared by 3 bases and J by 7 bases, with 11 bases of the junction left unmatched. This chain's CDR3 is CASSPSSGSRLEQYF. The CDR3, as DNA: TGTGCCAGCTCACCCTCCAGCGGGAGCCGCCTGGAGCAGTACTTC. The full variable domain, in which reference TRBV18 and TRBJ2-7 provide the parts outside the CDR3, is NAGVMQNPRHLVRRRGQEARLRCSPMKGHSHVYWYRQLPEEGLKFMVYLQKENIIDESGMPKERFSAEFPKEGPSILRIQQVVRGDSAAYFCASSPSSGSRLEQYFGPGTRLTVT.

The chain links TRBV6-5 to TRBJ2-1; 11 bases are shared with TRBD2. The V gene end was trimmed by 2 bases and the J gene end by 10 bases; junction bases not matched to a gene: 10. The CDR3 is 16 amino acids. The germline V gene encodes CDR1 MNHEY and CDR2 SVGAGI. CDR3 nucleotide sequence: TGTGCCAGCAGTTACGGAGTAGCGGGAGGGCCGAAAGAGCAGTTCTTC. Amino acid sequence: CASSYGVAGGPKEQFF.

The J gene is TRBJ2-2, the V gene TRBV4-2, with a possible D match to TRBD2 (6 bases). The CDR3 loop spans 14 amino acids. V lost 2 bases and J lost 6, with 10 bases in between. CDR1 and CDR2 (germline): LGHNA, YNFKEQ. This chain's CDR3 is CASSQRGIAGELFF. For the CDR3, the DNA is TGTGCCAGCAGCCAACGCGGGATCGCCGGGGAGCTGTTTTTT.

This clone showed up many times. The chain uses TRBV20-1 and TRBJ1-1; no definite D call. Germline V gene lookup returns CDR1 DFQATT and CDR2 SNEGSKA (reference sequence). The germline V and J ends were trimmed by 6 bases and 12 bases, with 17 bases remaining between them. This CDR3 is built from 11 residues. The CDR3 loop reads CSASHSFVPFF. The CDR3 nucleotides are TGCAGTGCCTCCCACAGCTTCGTGCCTTTCTTT.

The chain uses TRBV18 and TRBJ2-7; 13 nucleotides line up with TRBD2. V gave up 6 bases and J gave up 4 bases; unmatched junction bases: 3. Germline V CDR1 and CDR2: KGHSH, LQKENI. The CDR3 has 14 residues. CDR3 sequence: CASSPTSGRYEQYF. CDR3 in DNA: TGTGCCAGCTCCCCGACTAGCGGGAGGTACGAGCAGTACTTC.

V usage is TRBV28 and J usage is TRBJ1-5; a possible D gene is TRBD1 (6 bases). The V end lost 2 bases, the J end lost 6 bases, and 11 bases lay between the germline ends. The germline gives CDR1 MDHEN, CDR2 SYDVKM. This CDR3 contains 14 residues. The CDR3 sequence: CASSLGGAPQPQHF. The CDR3 DNA reads as TGTGCCAGCAGTTTAGGGGGGGCGCCTCAGCCCCAGCATTTT.

The gene calls are TRBV27 and TRBJ1-2; 7 bases match TRBD1. Trimming at V came to 0 bases and at J to 4 bases, leaving 11 bases not matched to a gene. The CDR3 sequence is 17 residues long. Germline assignment: CDR1 MNHEY and CDR2 SMNVEV (reference sequence). CDR3 in amino acids: CASSLSNTGERRYGYTF. The CDR3 nucleotides read TGTGCCAGCAGTTTATCGAATACAGGGGAAAGGCGCTATGGCTACACCTTC.

The chain's CDR3 is CASSVSTRYTGELFF. The CDR3 DNA reads as TGCGCCAGCAGCGTCTCTACTAGGTACACCGGGGAGCTGTTTTTT. This sequence joins TRBV5-1 and TRBJ2-2; D is possibly TRBD2 (5 bases). Per germline, CDR1 SGHRS and CDR2 YFSETQ. The CDR3 is 15 amino acids. The V gene lost 4 bases and the J gene lost 3 bases, with 13 bases spanning the gap.

V gene TRBV4-2 combines with J gene TRBJ1-5; D is ambiguous. The CDR3 loop spans 17 amino acids. Germline V gene data show CDR1 as LGHNA and CDR2 as YNFKEQ. V was clipped by 1 base and J by 1 base, with 14 bases between them. This chain's CDR3 is CASSQAKMGGSNQPQHF. CDR3 nucleotide sequence: TGTGCCAGCAGCCAAGCCAAGATGGGAGGCAGCAATCAGCCCCAGCATTTT.

The chain recombines TRBV7-2 with TRBJ2-7; unclear D gene. Germline lookup yields CDR1 SGHTA and CDR2 FQGNSA. This CDR3 is built from 13 residues. With 1 base removed from V and 1 base from J, the gap between germline ends came to 5 bases. The CDR3 spells CASSLGRSYEQYF. CDR3 DNA: TGTGCCAGCAGCTTAGGTCGTTCCTACGAGCAGTACTTC.

The V call is TRBV5-5, the J call TRBJ1-2, with D perhaps matching TRBD1 (6 bases). Trimming took off 1 base at V and 8 bases at J, with 12 bases between the two ends. The CDR3 extends over 13 amino acids. In germline, CDR1 is SGHKS, CDR2 YYEKEE (reference sequence). The CDR3 bases are TGTGCCAGCAGCTTGTCAGGGGCTATAGGCTACACCTTC. Amino acid sequence: CASSLSGAIGYTF.

The V call is TRBV7-8, the J call TRBJ1-1; D might be TRBD1 (6 bases). CDR1 and CDR2 (germline): SGHVS, FQNEAQ. Trimming took 0 bases from V and 1 from J, leaving 15 bases between them. CDR3 length: 17 amino acids. The CDR3 region is CASSLALGQGRNTEAFF. CDR3 DNA: TGTGCCAGCAGCTTAGCGCTTGGGCAGGGGAGGAACACTGAAGCTTTCTTT.

The chain recombines TRBV6-2 or TRBV6-3 with TRBJ2-3; the match to TRBD1 covers 7 bases. The V segment lost 5 bases and the J segment 2 bases; nucleotides outside the gene matches: 4. The CDR3 has 14 residues. Germline CDR1 MNHEY, CDR2 SVGEGT. In DNA, the CDR3 is TGTGCCAGCAGTAGGGACAGTACCACAGATACGCAGTATTTT. As protein: CASSRDSTTDTQYF.

This chain connects TRBV11-2 to TRBJ2-3; TRBD1 matches 7 bases. V gave up 4 bases and J gave up 2 bases; unmatched junction bases: 6. In germline, CDR1 is SGHAT, CDR2 FQNNGV. The CDR3 runs 15 residues. This chain's CDR3 is CASSSPGTATDTQYF. DNA for the CDR3: TGTGCCAGCAGCTCCCCCGGGACAGCCACAGATACGCAGTATTTT.

The chain joins TRBV19 to TRBJ1-1; 7 nucleotides match TRBD1. CDR3 length: 12 residues. After removal of 9 bases from V and 6 bases from J, the junction contained 7 bases not matched to a gene. From germline, CDR1 is LNHDA and CDR2 SQIVND (reference sequence). The CDR3 region is CASNDREAEAFF. CDR3 nucleotides: TGTGCCAGCAATGACAGGGAGGCTGAAGCTTTCTTT.

In the case of this clone: Other DNA sequences in the sample encode the same CDR3. The gene calls are TRBV7-3 and TRBJ2-7; 9 positions agree with TRBD1. Germline V gene sequence: CDR1 SGHTA, CDR2 FQGTGA. CDR3 size: 14 residues. V dropped 2 bases and J dropped 10; count of bases not matched to a gene: 9. The CDR3 bases are TGTGCCAGCAGCTTATGGGACAGGGCGGGCGAACAGTACTTC. Protein sequence: CASSLWDRAGEQYF.

CDR3 sequence reads: CASSYEWRAKNIQYF. DNA of the CDR3: TGTGCCAGCAGTTACGAATGGCGGGCCAAAAACATTCAGTACTTC. The V gene is TRBV6-2 or TRBV6-3, the J gene TRBJ2-4; D call uncertain. Trimming pared 2 bases from V and 1 base from J, leaving 9 bases between. The CDR3 length is 15 residues. CDR1 and CDR2 from the germline V gene are MNHEY and SVGEGT.

CDR3 sequence: CASSHGSGLAGEGDYEQYF. CDR3 in DNA: TGTGCCAGCAGCCATGGAAGTGGACTAGCGGGGGAAGGAGACTACGAGCAGTACTTC. V usage is TRBV4-2 and J usage is TRBJ2-7; 13 bases match TRBD2. V gave up 3 bases and J gave up 3 bases; unmatched junction bases: 14. Germline V gene sequence: CDR1 LGHNA, CDR2 YNFKEQ. The CDR3 contains 19 residues.

The V gene is TRBV28, the J gene TRBJ2-1; 10 nucleotides line up with TRBD2. Germline V gene data show CDR1 as MDHEN and CDR2 as SYDVKM. V was clipped by 3 bases and J by 10 bases; unmatched bases: 12. This CDR3 spans 16 amino acids. CDR3 region: CASSLSGLAIRREQFF. The CDR3 DNA is TGTGCCAGCAGTTTGTCGGGACTAGCGATCCGGCGGGAGCAGTTCTTC.

V is TRBV21-1 and J is TRBJ2-7; whether TRBD2, the table's D call, matches the DNA was not checked. TRBV21-1 is a pseudogene. The CDR3 has 15 amino acids. The chain's CDR3 is CASSKRLADRYEQYF. DNA for the CDR3: TGTGCCAGCAGCAAAAGGCTAGCGGATCGCTACGAGCAGTACTTC.

The CDR3 here is CASRHRGRQPQHF. As DNA, the CDR3 is TGTGCCAGCAGACACCGCGGGCGACAGCCCCAGCATTTT. The gene calls are TRBV28 and TRBJ1-5, with no clear D. This CDR3 spans 13 amino acids. CDR1 MDHEN and CDR2 SYDVKM come from the germline V gene. The V and J ends lost 6 bases and 7 bases respectively, with 13 bases between them. The whole variable domain, filled in from reference TRBV28 and TRBJ1-5, reads DVKVTQSSRYLVKRTGEKVFLECVQDMDHENMFWYRQDPGLGLRLIYFSYDVKMKEKGDIPEGYSVSREKKERFSLILESASTNQTSMYLCASRHRGRQPQHFGDGTRLSIL.

The CDR3 is CASSYPTGVGETQYF. The CDR3 nucleotides read TGTGCCAGTAGTTACCCAACAGGGGTAGGAGAGACCCAGTACTTC. The chain recombines TRBV19 with TRBJ2-5; 7 nucleotides line up with TRBD1. CDR1 and CDR2 from the germline V gene are LNHDA and SQIVND (reference sequence). Unmatched junction bases numbered 10, after V lost 5 bases and J lost 4 bases. The CDR3 consists of 15 residues.

The rearrangement links TRBV3-1 (or the pseudogene TRBV3-2) to TRBJ2-1; 11 bases agree with TRBD2. V dropped 8 bases and J dropped 9; count of bases not matched to a gene: 9. Germline V gene data show CDR1 as LGHDT and CDR2 as YNNKEL (reference sequence). CDR3 length: 14 residues. DNA for the CDR3: TGTGCCAGCCGTGGACTAGCGGGCTCGGTTGAGCAGTTCTTC. This translates into CASRGLAGSVEQFF.

CDR3 in amino acids: CASSFSVQSGRLQETQYF. DNA of the CDR3: TGTGCCAGCAGTTTTTCAGTACAAAGCGGGAGGCTTCAAGAGACCCAGTACTTC. J is TRBJ2-5 and V is TRBV6-2 or TRBV6-3; 9 nucleotides agree with TRBD2. There are 18 residues in the CDR3. Germline loops: CDR1 MNHEY, CDR2 SVGEGT. V trimming: 4 bases; J trimming: 2 bases; junction bases outside the gene matches: 14.

The V and J genes are TRBV6-5 and TRBJ2-5; 7 bases line up with TRBD1. CDR1 is MNHEY, CDR2 SVGAGI, per germline. The CDR3 spans 13 residues. The V gene end was trimmed by 6 bases and the J gene end by 5 bases; junction bases not matched to a gene: 6. Written as DNA, the CDR3 is TGTGCCAGCAGACAGGGGATCGCGGAGACCCAGTACTTC. Its translation: CASRQGIAETQYF.

This rearrangement joins TRBV6-1 to TRBJ2-7, with 15 bases aligning to TRBD2. CDR1 and CDR2 (germline): MNHNS, SASEGT. V was pared by 3 bases and J by 2 bases, with 8 bases of the junction left unmatched. This CDR3 is built from 18 residues. The DNA for the CDR3 is TGTGCCAGCAGTGAGGGACTAGCGGGAGGCTCTTCACCCTACGAGCAGTACTTC. Protein: CASSEGLAGGSSPYEQYF.

A few counts support this clone. The chain is built from TRBV27 and TRBJ1-1; D ambiguous. V gave up 1 base and J gave up 6 bases, with 9 bases separating them. CDR1 MNHEY and CDR2 SMNVEV come from the germline V gene (reference sequence). The CDR3 is 13 amino acids. CDR3 in DNA: TGTGCCAGCAGTTTATTAGCGACGTCTGAAGCTTTCTTT. Translating gives CASSLLATSEAFF.